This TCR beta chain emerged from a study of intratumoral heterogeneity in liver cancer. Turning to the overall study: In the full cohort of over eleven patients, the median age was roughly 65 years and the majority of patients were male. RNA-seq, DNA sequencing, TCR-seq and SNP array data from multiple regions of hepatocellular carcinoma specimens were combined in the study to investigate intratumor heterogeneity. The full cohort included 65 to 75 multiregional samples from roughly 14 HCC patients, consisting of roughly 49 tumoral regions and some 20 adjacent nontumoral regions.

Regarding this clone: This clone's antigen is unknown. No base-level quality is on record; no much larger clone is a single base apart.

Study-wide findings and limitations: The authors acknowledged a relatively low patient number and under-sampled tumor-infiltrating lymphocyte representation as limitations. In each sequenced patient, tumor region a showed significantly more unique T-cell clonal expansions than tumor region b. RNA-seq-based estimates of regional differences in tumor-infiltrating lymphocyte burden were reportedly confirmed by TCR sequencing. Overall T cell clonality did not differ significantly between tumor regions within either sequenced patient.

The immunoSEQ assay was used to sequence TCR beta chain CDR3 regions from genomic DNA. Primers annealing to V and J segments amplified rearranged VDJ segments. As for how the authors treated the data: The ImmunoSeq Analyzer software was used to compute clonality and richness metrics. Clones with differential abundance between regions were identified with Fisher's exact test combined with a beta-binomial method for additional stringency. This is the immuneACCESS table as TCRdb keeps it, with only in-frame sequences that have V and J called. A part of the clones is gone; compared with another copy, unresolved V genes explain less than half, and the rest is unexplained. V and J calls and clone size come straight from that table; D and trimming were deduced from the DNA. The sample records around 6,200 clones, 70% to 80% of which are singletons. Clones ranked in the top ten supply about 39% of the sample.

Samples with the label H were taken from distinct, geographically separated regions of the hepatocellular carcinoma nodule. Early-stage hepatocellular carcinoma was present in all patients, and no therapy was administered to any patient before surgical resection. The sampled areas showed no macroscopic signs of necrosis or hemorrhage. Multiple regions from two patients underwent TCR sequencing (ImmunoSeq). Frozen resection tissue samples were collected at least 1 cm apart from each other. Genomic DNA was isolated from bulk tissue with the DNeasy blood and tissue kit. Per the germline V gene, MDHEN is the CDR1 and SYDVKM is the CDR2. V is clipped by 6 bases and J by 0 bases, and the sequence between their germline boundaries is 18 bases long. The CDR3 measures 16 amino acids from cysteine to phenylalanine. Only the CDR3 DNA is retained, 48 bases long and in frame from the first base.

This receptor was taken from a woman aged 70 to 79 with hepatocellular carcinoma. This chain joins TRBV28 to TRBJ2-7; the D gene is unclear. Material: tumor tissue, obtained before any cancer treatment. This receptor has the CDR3 CASSSLPRFSSYEQYF. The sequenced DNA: TGTGCCAGCAGCTCACTACCCCGGTTCAGCTCCTACGAGCAGTACTTC.